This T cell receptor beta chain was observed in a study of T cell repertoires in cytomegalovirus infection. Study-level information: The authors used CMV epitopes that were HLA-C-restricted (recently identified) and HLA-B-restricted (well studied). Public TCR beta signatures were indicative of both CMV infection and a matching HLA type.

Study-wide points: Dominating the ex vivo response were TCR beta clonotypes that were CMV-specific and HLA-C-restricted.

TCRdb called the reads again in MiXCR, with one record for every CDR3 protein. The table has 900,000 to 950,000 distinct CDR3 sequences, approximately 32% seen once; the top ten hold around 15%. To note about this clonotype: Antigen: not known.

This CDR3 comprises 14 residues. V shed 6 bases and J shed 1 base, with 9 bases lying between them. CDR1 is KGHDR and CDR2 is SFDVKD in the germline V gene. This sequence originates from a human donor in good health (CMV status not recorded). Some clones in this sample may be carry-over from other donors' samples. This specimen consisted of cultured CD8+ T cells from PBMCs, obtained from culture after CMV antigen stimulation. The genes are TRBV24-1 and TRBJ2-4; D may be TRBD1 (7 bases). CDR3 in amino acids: CATSPGGAKNIQYF. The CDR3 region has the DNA TGTGCCACCAGTCCAGGGGGGGCCAAAAACATTCAGTACTTC.